Given below is one T cell receptor (beta chain) in context. It has no known antigen specificity. The sample holds no much larger clone one base away, and base qualities are not on file. The record originates from a study of cytomegalovirus exposure and HLA in healthy donors (dated by TCRdb to 2016 to 2017). Turning to the overall study: An earlier analysis of roughly 610 of the donors reported 276 Gb of sequence data and 95 million to 140 million unique TCR beta sequences obtained from about 180 million T cells. To decide whether each TCR beta V gene segment behaved as functional or pseudogenic, an earlier analysis of some 600 of the donors relied on high-throughput TCR beta sequencing. The study was designed to test whether signatures of past pathogen exposure could be identified by cataloging public T cell receptors. In a later analysis, previously published TCR beta repertoires from some 640 donors were re-analyzed and high-resolution HLA genotyping was added so that TCR occurrence patterns could be studied. HLA typing covered class I and class II loci at four-digit resolution. Every repertoire in the discovery cohort had been generated on one and the same sequencing platform. The study profiled the T cell repertoires of approximately 700 subjects by immunosequencing and related them to cytomegalovirus serostatus. Of the approximately 400 genotyped donors, approximately 83% fell in the genetic ancestry cluster associated with self-reported Caucasian donors. In the later analysis, no new phenotypic data were used to find candidate immune exposures; instead, reliance was placed on TCR beta sequences and their occurrence across donors. Typing coverage differed by locus: A, B, C, DRB1 and DQB1 were typed in about 620-640 donors, DQA1 in about 510, DPA1 in 600 to 610, and DPB1 in approximately 450. A separate validation cohort of roughly 130 different subjects was used in addition to the 666-subject first cohort. Among 350 to 400 genotyped donors of the cohort, an average of around 240,000 unique TCR beta nucleotide sequences were sequenced per donor, roughly 20% of them non-productive. Roughly 320 gigabases of sequencing data and approximately 92 million unique TCR sequences made up an early release that covered roughly 670 HLA-typed donors. Roughly five DR-DQ haplotypes were handled as single units for association and clustering because linkage in the cohort was strong. The study combined high-throughput TCR immunosequencing, statistical association of individual TCRs with disease status, and machine learning to predict cytomegalovirus infection status. A later genetic analysis used genome-wide SNP genotypes for 398 of the 666 donors, treating that subset as a discovery cohort. Donor age, sex, ethnicity and CMV serostatus were compiled together with the repertoire data.

Broader findings and caveats from the paper: In a later analysis, the rate of TCR association differed among HLA loci, with DRB1 alleles having the most associated TCRs and HLA-C alleles having the fewest. Most TCR sequences were observed very rarely across donors, whereas some public TCRs were present in many individuals. A later genetic analysis associated a missense DCLRE1C variant with V-gene and J-gene trimming of TCR beta chains, and an independent cohort replicated the association. When HLA alleles, especially DR and DQ, strongly co-occurred, attributing TCR associations to individual alleles was difficult. This cohort had only TCR beta chains sequenced, and the lack of alpha or paired-chain data limited which features could be detected. In vitro tests confirmed that a few of the cytomegalovirus-associated TCR beta chains recognize cytomegalovirus antigens. Because counts were too low, roughly 17 rarely observed V segments, including chromosome 9 orphons, were left out of the earlier analysis of roughly 600 of the donors. A later analysis associated 17,000 or so TCR beta sequences with specific HLA alleles at a false discovery rate of 0.05. A further reported finding was that TCR beta sequences accurately predicted the HLA-A and HLA-B alleles for most subjects in the first cohort. Broadly in line with IMGT annotations, most TCR beta V segments showed up in productive rearrangements about 87% or about 30% of the time in an earlier analysis of approximately 640 of the donors. In a later analysis, most CMV-associated TCR beta chains were found to appear HLA-restricted, with HLA associations seemingly driven largely by CMV exposure. Immune exposure information for the cohort was limited to CMV serostatus. In a later genetic analysis, fewer N-insertions in productive TCRs were reported among donors in an Asian-associated ancestry cluster than the approximately 670-donor mean. Because HLA typing was missing for some donors at each locus, association tests included only the typed subset. It was suggested by the authors that the approach could potentially be generalized to other disease states and immunological phenotypes. A cluster of highly shared sequence variants was judged likely to be a technical artifact of the sequencing pipeline. Linkage disequilibrium might explain the correlated functional status among segregating V segments, but an unknown experimental factor could not be ruled out. The study listed 164 TCR beta chains as associated with cytomegalovirus. Some IMGT-functional V segments, including TRBV6-2 and TRBV6-3, could not be told apart with the 87-base-pair reads, so those segments were excluded. Presence/absence analyses assumed roughly uniform sequencing depth across donors, an assumption that may not hold. According to a later analysis, parvovirus B19, influenza, CMV and Epstein-Barr virus appeared linked to several top co-occurrence clusters. The classifier was reported to diagnose cytomegalovirus status with high specificity and sensitivity in both the original cohort and the validation cohort. In a later analysis, HLA-associated TCR beta chains showed more clonal expansion and lower generation probabilities than non-associated chains that were equally common.

Trimming removed 5 bases from V and 6 bases from J; the gene matches leave 3 bases unexplained. CDR1 and CDR2, looked up from the germline V gene (reference sequence), are SSHAT and FNYEAQ. The CDR3 numbers 14 residues from cysteine through phenylalanine. The DNA shown is the 42-base CDR3, in frame from base 1. The library was generated by the immunoSEQ multiplex PCR assay. For the multiplex PCR, a mixture combining 60 forward primers for TCR Vbeta segments and 13 reverse primers for TCR Jbeta segments was used. A multiplex PCR assay on genomic DNA amplified the CDR3 region of rearranged TCR beta genes. The Illumina HiSeq System was used to sequence the amplified TCR beta libraries as 87-base-pair reads. Per the original workflow: A later analysis tallied around 82 million unique TCR beta chains across the 600 to 700 repertoires, and approximately 12 million of those chains were shared by two or more donors. Raw reads were error-corrected and collapsed into unique sequences with a nearest-neighbor algorithm that merged closely related sequences to remove PCR and sequencing errors. CDR3 sequences were aligned to IMGT reference sequences to assign V, D and J gene segments. For a sequence to be retained, at least a six-nucleotide match to both a V gene segment and a J gene segment was required. Rearrangements were called productive when the CDR3 lacked stop codons and stayed in frame with V and J; all others were non-productive. Following IMGT convention, CDR3 was defined as the stretch from the second conserved V-encoded cysteine to the conserved J-encoded phenylalanine. Sequences without an unambiguous match to a single V gene segment were excluded from the earlier analysis of about 600 of the donors. In an earlier analysis of 587 of the donors, V segments were called functional above 56.7% productive rearrangements and were called segregating when the between-donor standard deviation exceeded 5%. A statistical classification framework was built to diagnose cytomegalovirus status from the catalog of TCR beta chain sequences. V and J gene assignment, in a later analysis, came from comparing TCR nucleotide sequences with IMGT/GENE-DB human TR gene sequences. A later analysis assigned CDR3 sequences and most-parsimonious VDJ recombination scenarios with the TCRdist pipeline. A later analysis defined each TCR beta chain by its CDR3 amino acid sequence plus V-gene family, and excluded reads lacking a unique V-gene family. To address suspected cross-contamination and a sequencing artifact, a later analysis removed a few hundred highly shared, low-generation-probability nucleotide sequences. For each public chain, a later analysis derived a clonal expansion index from normalized ranks of inferred template counts within each repertoire. In a later analysis, generation probabilities were computed using a VDJ recombination model fitted to out-of-frame rearrangements, and the results were checked against IGoR. In a later analysis, hypergeometric tests were used to score TCR-TCR, TCR-HLA and TCR-CMV co-occurrence, with a repertoire-size bias correction applied to TCR pairs. A later analysis estimated false discovery rates by permuting HLA or CMV assignments 20 times. A later analysis grouped co-occurring TCRs with DBSCAN, adding TCRdist sequence similarity when clustering within HLA-allele-positive subsets. Repertoires with fewer than 30,000 or more than 120,000 public chains were left out of co-occurrence clustering, as were several repertoires with anomalous nucleotide sharing. The table comes from immuneACCESS by way of TCRdb, which keeps in-frame sequences with V and J called. Part of the clones is missing from these tables; in studies checked, under half for an unresolved V gene and the rest for unknown reasons. V and J calls and clone size are copied from that table; D and trimming were computed from the DNA. The sample table records roughly 110,000 clones; around 69% of these occur just once. The top ten clonotypes cover approximately 2% of the sample.

The cohort consisted of hundreds of healthy bone marrow donors. All cohort members were sampled while nominally healthy, although unrecorded immune exposures were likely present. The donor tested CMV seronegative, placing the donor among the 300 to 400 seronegative members of the cohort. Every donor gave a peripheral blood sample, and the peripheral blood mononuclear cells from that sample were used for TCR beta sequencing. Genomic DNA extraction from the blood cell samples was performed with the Qiagen DNeasy Blood Extraction Kit. This TCR came from a man aged 18 to 30 in good health and CMV-seronegative. The sample was PBMCs. The chain uses TRBV7-7 and TRBJ2-2; TRBD2 aligns with 10 central bases. The CDR3 protein: CASSLGLASGELFF. In nucleotide form, the sequence is TGTGCCAGCAGCCTGGGACTAGCGTCCGGGGAGCTGTTTTTT.